This T cell receptor (beta chain) was found in a study of molecular identifiers for immune sequencing clone quantification. Using its own MiXCR run on the PCR reads, TCRdb lists one record per CDR3 protein. This table holds about 640,000 distinct CDR3 sequences, about 20% found once. This clonotype was observed at least ten times. J gave up 2 bases and V 0 bases, and 4 bases lay outside the gene matches. This CDR3 is 17 amino acids long. Germline-derived CDR1 and CDR2 are SGHDN and FVKESK. V is TRBV14 and J is TRBJ2-1; 10 nucleotides agree with TRBD2. The sample comprised naive CD8+ T cells from blood, with Jurkat cell RNA spiked in. Noted subset: FACS-sorted CD8+CD4-CCR7+CD45RA+ naive T cells. This sequence originates from a human donor in good health. Some libraries in this study had Jurkat cell RNA spiked in. Here the CDR3 DNA reads TGTGCCAGCAGCCAAGATGTAGGACTAGCGGCCTACAATGAGCAGTTCTTC. Protein sequence: CASSQDVGLAAYNEQFF.